This entry lists 26 T cell receptor beta chains sequenced from one sample in a study of cytomegalovirus exposure and HLA in healthy donors. The study ran its PCR with 60 Vbeta and 13 Jbeta primers. Using immunoSEQ multiplex PCR, the repertoire was profiled, and TCRdb retains in-frame clones only, with some absent. The sample records roughly 140,000 clones, about four fifths being singletons. The specimen was PBMCs. These receptors came from a man aged 30 to 39 in good health and CMV-seropositive.

The V and J genes are TRBV6-6 and TRBJ2-7, with D unresolved. The CDR3 extends over 13 amino acids. V was pared by 7 bases and J by 5 bases, with 15 bases between. Germline-derived CDR1 and CDR2 are MNHNY and SVGAGI (reference sequence). The CDR3 nucleotides read TGTGCCAGCACCCTCCCGGGTCGGAACGAGCAGTACTTC. Translating it yields CASTLPGRNEQYF.

J is TRBJ2-5 and V is TRBV5-1; 10 bases are shared with TRBD2. The J segment lost 5 bases and the V segment lost 0 bases, leaving 10 bases of the junction unmatched. CDR1 and CDR2 (germline): SGHRS, YFSETQ. The CDR3 runs to 17 residues. In nucleotides, the CDR3 is TGCGCCAGCAGCTTGGTGCCTAGCGGGAGAGGTCGGGAGACCCAGTACTTC. Translated, it gives CASSLVPSGRGRETQYF.

The rearrangement links TRBV28 to TRBJ2-7, with 13 bases lining up with TRBD2. V trimming: 4 bases; J trimming: 6 bases; junction bases outside the gene matches: 18. Looked up from germline, CDR1 is MDHEN and CDR2 is SYDVKM. This CDR3 is 19 amino acids long. The CDR3 here is CASSSPSTSGRWGGVEQYF. For the CDR3, the DNA is TGTGCCAGCAGTTCCCCGTCGACTAGCGGGAGGTGGGGTGGGGTCGAGCAGTACTTC. Drawing the rest from reference TRBV28 and TRBJ2-7, the complete variable domain is DVKVTQSSRYLVKRTGEKVFLECVQDMDHENMFWYRQDPGLGLRLIYFSYDVKMKEKGDIPEGYSVSREKKERFSLILESASTNQTSMYLCASSSPSTSGRWGGVEQYFGPGTRLTVT.

The chain is built from TRBV5-1 and TRBJ1-6; TRBD1 aligns across 12 bases. CDR3 length equals 18 residues. V dropped 1 base and J dropped 9; count of bases not matched to a gene: 11. Germline lookup yields CDR1 SGHRS and CDR2 YFSETQ. The CDR3 loop reads CASSLIPGQGALSSPLHF. The CDR3 DNA reads as TGCGCCAGCAGCTTGATACCGGGACAGGGGGCTCTTAGTTCACCCCTCCACTTT.

This clone was picked up one time. The chain is built from TRBV27 and TRBJ1-4, with no clear D. There are 13 residues in the CDR3. V lost 6 bases and J 4 bases, leaving 9 bases between the germline ends. The germline CDR1 and CDR2 sequences are MNHEY and SMNVEV (reference sequence). The CDR3 region has the DNA TGTGCCAGCAGGCGTACAGATAATGAAAAACTGTTTTTT. It specifies CASRRTDNEKLFF.

The chain couples TRBV30 to TRBJ1-5; perhaps TRBD1 as D (6 bases). Trimming stripped 0 bases from V and 7 bases from J, with 13 bases between. Germline CDR1 and CDR2: GTSNPN and SVGIG (reference sequence). The CDR3 has 14 amino acids. DNA for the CDR3: TGTGCCTGGAGTGTCGACAGGCGTGGGCAGCCCCAGCATTTT. The encoded protein is CAWSVDRRGQPQHF. The variable domain in full, completed from reference TRBV30 and TRBJ1-5, reads SQTIHQWPATLVQPVGSPLSLECTVEGTSNPNLYWYRQAAGRGLQLLFYSVGIGQISSEVPQNLSASRPQDRQFILSSKKLLLSDSGFYLCAWSVDRRGQPQHFGDGTRLSIL.

The J gene is TRBJ1-6, the V gene TRBV19, with D hard to call. The CDR3 is 15 amino acids. Trimming stripped 5 bases from V and 0 bases from J, with 8 bases between. The V gene's germline CDR1 is LNHDA and CDR2 SQIVND (reference sequence). CDR3 nucleotide sequence: TGTGCCAGTAGTGCACAGAACTCCTATAATTCACCCCTCCACTTT. It yields the protein CASSAQNSYNSPLHF.

The rearrangement joins TRBV6-5 to TRBJ2-7, with 7 bases fitting TRBD1. This CDR3 is 13 amino acids long. Germline V gene data show CDR1 as MNHEY and CDR2 as SVGAGI. The V gene end was trimmed by 5 bases and the J gene end by 3 bases; junction bases not matched to a gene: 4. CDR3 loop: CASSRGQDYEQYF. The CDR3 bases are TGTGCCAGCAGTCGCGGACAGGACTACGAGCAGTACTTC.

The genes are TRBV5-1 and TRBJ2-1; TRBD2 matches 12 bases. CDR1 and CDR2 (germline): SGHRS, YFSETQ. The CDR3 covers 18 residues. After removal of 3 bases from V and 3 bases from J, the junction contained 10 bases not matched to a gene. The CDR3 loop reads CASSSQERLAGVYNEQFF. The DNA of the CDR3 is TGCGCCAGCAGCTCCCAGGAGAGACTAGCGGGAGTCTACAATGAGCAGTTCTTC.

The genes are TRBV2 and TRBJ2-7, with 9 bases that match TRBD1. V shed 6 bases, J shed 7 bases, and the junction held 7 bases outside the gene matches. CDR3 length equals 13 residues. Germline V gives CDR1 SNHLY, CDR2 FYNNEI. CDR3 nucleotides: TGTGCCAGCAGAACCGGGACAGGGAATGAGCAGTACTTC. It translates to CASRTGTGNEQYF.

The chain links TRBV7-2 to TRBJ1-1, with 10 bases aligning to TRBD1. This CDR3 has 13 residues. CDR1 SGHTA and CDR2 FQGNSA come from the germline V gene. V gave up 0 bases and J gave up 12 bases; unmatched junction bases: 4. The CDR3 reads CASSLAGQGRTFF. In DNA form, the CDR3 reads TGTGCCAGCAGCTTAGCGGGACAGGGGAGGACTTTCTTT.

This clone was seen a handful of times. The chain links TRBV4-1 to TRBJ2-5, with TRBD1 matching 9 bases. This CDR3 spans 15 amino acids. J gave up 1 base and V 6 bases, and 6 bases lay outside the gene matches. The V gene's germline CDR1 is MGHRA and CDR2 YSYEKL. The DNA for the CDR3 is TGCGCCAGCAGACCGGGACAGGGTGGCCAAGAGACCCAGTACTTC. Protein sequence: CASRPGQGGQETQYF.

CDR3 DNA sequence: TGTGCCAGCAGTCAGTCGGTGGGGGGGCACACTGAAGCTTTCTTT. It codes for CASSQSVGGHTEAFF. The V gene is TRBV28, the J gene TRBJ1-1; a weak D match, TRBD1 (6 bases). The CDR3 covers 15 residues. Germline V gives CDR1 MDHEN, CDR2 SYDVKM. Trimming left V 5 bases short and J 3 bases short, with 16 bases between.

The V and J genes are TRBV7-2 and TRBJ2-3, with TRBD1 matching 7 bases. V lost 5 bases, J lost 2 bases, and 4 bases stayed unmatched. Germline V gene sequence: CDR1 SGHTA, CDR2 FQGNSA. CDR3 length: 14 amino acids. In DNA form, the CDR3 reads TGTGCCAGCAGCCCCGACAGGGACACAGATACGCAGTATTTT. Its protein is CASSPDRDTDTQYF.

This clone occurred a few times. The chain carries TRBV29-1 and TRBJ2-3; D is possibly TRBD1 (6 bases). The CDR3 runs to 13 residues. The germline V gene has CDR1 SQVTM and CDR2 ANQGSEA. V dropped 4 bases and J dropped 2 bases, with 10 bases sitting between them. CDR3 DNA: TGCAGCGTTGTAGGGGGTATCACAGATACGCAGTATTTT. This sequence encodes CSVVGGITDTQYF.

This clone was found once. This chain uses TRBV6-5 with TRBJ1-1; D gene unclear. V lost 4 bases, J lost 1 base, and 10 bases lay in between. Germline-derived CDR1 and CDR2 are MNHEY and SVGAGI. The CDR3 covers 14 residues. The CDR3 spells CASSWALENTEAFF. The CDR3 nucleotides are TGTGCCAGCAGTTGGGCCCTGGAGAACACTGAAGCTTTCTTT.

The chain joins TRBV5-1 to TRBJ2-7; 11 nucleotides align to TRBD1. This CDR3 region has 16 residues. V was clipped by 4 bases and J by 5 bases; unmatched bases: 11. CDR1 is SGHRS and CDR2 is YFSETQ in the germline V gene. The CDR3 DNA is TGCGCCAGCAGCACAGGGACAGGGGGTTCGTTTCACGAGCAGTACTTC. Translation gives CASSTGTGGSFHEQYF.

This clone was recorded only once. The chain links TRBV14 to TRBJ2-7, with TRBD1 matching over 9 bases. After removal of 8 bases from V and 3 bases from J, the junction contained 11 bases not matched to a gene. CDR3 length: 15 amino acids. The germline gives CDR1 SGHDN, CDR2 FVKESK. In DNA, the CDR3 is TGTGCCAGCGGACAGGGGCCGCCTCAGGGCTACGAGCAGTACTTC. This codes for CASGQGPPQGYEQYF.

The chain links TRBV28 to TRBJ1-2, with a possible D match to TRBD1 (6 bases). The germline CDR1 and CDR2 sequences are MDHEN and SYDVKM. The CDR3 is made up of 14 amino acids. V was trimmed by 7 bases and J by 8 bases, leaving 20 bases between them. Here the CDR3 DNA reads TGTGCCAGCACCGTATCGCGGGGGGCGTTAGGCTACACCTTC. Amino acid sequence: CASTVSRGALGYTF.

The chain joins TRBV18 to TRBJ1-1, with TRBD1 matching over 8 bases. This CDR3 is 17 amino acids long. From germline, CDR1 is KGHSH and CDR2 LQKENI. V shed 3 bases and J 1 base; nucleotides not matched to a gene: 10. Here the CDR3 reads CASSPLRQGSGNTEAFF. The CDR3 coding sequence is TGTGCCAGCTCACCTCTCAGACAGGGGTCGGGGAACACTGAAGCTTTCTTT.

This rearrangement joins TRBV7-2 to TRBJ1-2, with TRBD1 identical over 10 bases. Germline-derived CDR1 and CDR2 are SGHTA and FQGNSA. The CDR3 contains 16 residues. J was trimmed by 8 bases and V by 3 bases; bases with no gene match: 12. The CDR3: CASSFRSGTGVEGYTF. The CDR3 DNA follows: TGTGCCAGCAGCTTCCGGAGCGGGACAGGGGTAGAAGGCTACACCTTC. The complete variable domain, with remaining parts taken from reference TRBV7-2 and TRBJ1-2, reads GAGVSQSPSNKVTEKGKDVELRCDPISGHTALYWYRQSLGQGLEFLIYFQGNSAPDKSGLPSDRFSAERTGGSVSTLTIQRTQQEDSAVYLCASSFRSGTGVEGYTFGSGTRLTVV.

The CDR3 loop reads CATSPRPGEQPQHF. CDR3 sequence (DNA): TGTGCCACCAGCCCACGGCCAGGGGAACAGCCCCAGCATTTT. The V call is TRBV15, the J call TRBJ1-5; TRBD1 is a possible D gene (6 bases). Trimming pared 5 bases from V and 7 bases from J, leaving 15 bases between. CDR1 is LNHNV, CDR2 YYDKDF, per germline (reference sequence). CDR3 size: 14 residues.

The chain uses TRBV7-9 and TRBJ1-2; maybe TRBD1 (5 bases). From germline, CDR1 is SEHNR and CDR2 FQNEAQ (reference sequence). The CDR3 sequence is 15 residues long. Trimming left V 5 bases short and J 4 bases short, with 17 bases between. CDR3 region: CASSQKEGLVYGYTF. The CDR3 coding sequence is TGTGCCAGCAGCCAGAAGGAGGGGTTAGTCTATGGCTACACCTTC.

The chain combines TRBV11-2 with TRBJ2-1, with 8 bases identical to TRBD2. This CDR3 has 15 amino acids. J gave up 8 bases and V 4 bases, and 10 bases lay outside the gene matches. The V gene's germline CDR1 is SGHAT and CDR2 FQNNGV. The CDR3, as DNA: TGTGCCAGCAGCTATTCCAGCGGGAGTTCGCATGAGCAGTTCTTC. This gives the protein CASSYSSGSSHEQFF.

This clone was found a few times. This chain joins TRBV29-1 and TRBJ2-7; D may be TRBD1 (6 bases). The CDR3 is 14 amino acids. Trimming pared 2 bases from V and 7 bases from J, leaving 18 bases between. The germline gives CDR1 SQVTM, CDR2 ANQGSEA. CDR3 region: CSVEKRPGVREQYF. CDR3 nucleotides: TGCAGCGTTGAAAAGCGGCCAGGGGTGAGGGAGCAGTACTTC.

J is TRBJ1-1 and V is TRBV7-8; 9 nucleotides align to TRBD1. The CDR3 totals 15 residues. Trimming at V came to 5 bases and at J to 4 bases, leaving 8 bases not matched to a gene. Germline-derived CDR1 and CDR2 are SGHVS and FQNEAQ. Written as DNA, the CDR3 is TGTGCCAGCAGCCCTTGGACAGGGGTTGGCACTGAAGCTTTCTTT. It translates to CASSPWTGVGTEAFF.